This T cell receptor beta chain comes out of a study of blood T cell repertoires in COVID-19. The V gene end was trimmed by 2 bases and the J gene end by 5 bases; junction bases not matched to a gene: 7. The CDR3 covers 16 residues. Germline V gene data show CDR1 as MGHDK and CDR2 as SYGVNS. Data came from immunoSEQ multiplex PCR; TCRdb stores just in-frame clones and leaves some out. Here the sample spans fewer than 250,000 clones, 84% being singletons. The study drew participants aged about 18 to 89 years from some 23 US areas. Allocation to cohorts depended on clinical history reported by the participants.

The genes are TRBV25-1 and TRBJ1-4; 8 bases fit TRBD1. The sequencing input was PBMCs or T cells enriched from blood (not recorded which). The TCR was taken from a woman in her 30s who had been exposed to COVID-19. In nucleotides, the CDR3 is TGTGCCAGCAGTGAAGTGTGGAGGACAGGGAATGAAAAACTGTTTTTT. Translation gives CASSEVWRTGNEKLFF.